This T cell receptor beta chain was documented in a study of OX40 agonist ivuxolimab in advanced cancers. In the study overall: Patients in dose escalation had liver, melanoma, kidney or head and neck cancers. Those enrolled were 82.7% male, with a mean age of about 66 years and ages from roughly 20 to 90.

Using immunoSEQ multiplex PCR, the repertoire was profiled, and TCRdb retains in-frame clones only, with some absent. The repertoire has approximately 40,000 clones, around nine tenths of them found once; the top ten carry about 13%. Deletions cut 9 bases from V and 1 base from J, with 16 bases between. This CDR3 has 15 residues. Germline V gene data show CDR1 as SGHAT and CDR2 as FQNNGV. Here the sequenced sample was CD4+ or CD8+ T cells sorted from blood, taken in a trial of the OX40 agonist ivuxolimab. This TCR was sampled from an adult with an advanced solid tumor such as melanoma, head and neck, liver or kidney cancer. The chain links TRBV11-2 to TRBJ2-1; weak D call: TRBD1 (6 bases). CDR3 sequence: CASTGQKVSYNEQFF. The CDR3 coding sequence is TGTGCCAGTACCGGACAGAAAGTATCCTACAATGAGCAGTTCTTC.